The 15 T cell receptor beta chains in this list originate from one sample, sequenced in a study of spatial heterogeneity in lung cancer. Time point given: sample taken at primary tumor resection. TCRdb re-called the 5' RACE reads through MiXCR, storing one row per CDR3 protein. Here the sample spans about 39,000 distinct CDR3 sequences, 3% to 3.5% being singletons. Here the sequenced sample was normal lung tissue next to the tumor, taken at surgery. Source of these receptors: a male donor with early-stage non-small cell lung cancer.

This clonotype was picked up many times. The chain recombines TRBV27 with TRBJ1-4, with TRBD1 identical over 7 bases. The J segment lost 6 bases and the V segment lost 6 bases, leaving 19 bases of the junction unmatched. This CDR3 has 18 amino acids. From germline, CDR1 is MNHEY and CDR2 SMNVEV (reference sequence). The DNA for the CDR3 is TGTGCCAGCAGACTTACGTTTCCAGGGGGGACGGGTGATGAAAAACTGTTTTTT. As protein: CASRLTFPGGTGDEKLFF.

This clonotype has ten or more counts. The gene calls are TRBV5-1 and TRBJ2-2; D unclear. With 3 bases removed from V and 2 bases from J, the gap between germline ends came to 5 bases. In germline, CDR1 is SGHRS, CDR2 YFSETQ. This CDR3 has 13 residues. The DNA for the CDR3 is TGCGCCAGCAGCTCCGACAACACCGGGGAGCTGTTTTTT. It translates to CASSSDNTGELFF.

This clonotype was observed many times. The gene calls are TRBV29-1 and TRBJ1-5; no reliable D call. Germline V gene sequence: CDR1 SQVTM, CDR2 ANQGSEA. V dropped 4 bases and J dropped 11 bases, with 6 bases sitting between them. There are 9 residues in the CDR3. The CDR3 bases are TGCAGCGTTGTGATTGCCCAGCATTTT. Translated, it gives CSVVIAQHF.

A few counts support this clonotype. This sequence joins TRBV18 and TRBJ2-7; D gene uncertain. Trimming took off 4 bases at V and 3 bases at J, with 10 bases between the two ends. Germline CDR1 reads KGHSH; CDR2 reads LQKENI. This CDR3 has 13 amino acids. The CDR3 DNA follows: TGTGCCAGCTCACTTACCGCCCACTACGAGCAGTACTTC. This translates into CASSLTAHYEQYF.

This clonotype was seen repeatedly, ten times or more. This chain uses TRBV12-3 or TRBV12-4 with TRBJ2-1, with 7 positions matching TRBD2. The V gene end was trimmed by 7 bases and the J gene end by 6 bases; junction bases not matched to a gene: 12. The CDR3 runs 15 residues. CDR3 sequence reads: CASNLERGGGNEQFF. The DNA of the CDR3 is TGTGCCAGCAACCTCGAGCGGGGTGGGGGCAATGAGCAGTTCTTC.

This clonotype was detected ten times or more. The genes are TRBV7-9 and TRBJ1-3, with D possibly matching TRBD1 (5 bases). This CDR3 has 14 amino acids. CDR1 is SEHNR and CDR2 is FQNEAQ in the germline V gene (reference sequence). V lost 7 bases to trimming and J lost 0 bases, with 10 bases between them. CDR3 in DNA: TGTGCCAGCATCCCACAGGTCTCTGGAAACACCATATATTTT. Translating it yields CASIPQVSGNTIYF.

As concerns this clonotype: A much bigger clone sits one base away, suggesting this may be a read error. The rearrangement joins TRBV7-2 to TRBJ2-1; D possibly matches TRBD1 or TRBD2 (6 bases each). The CDR3 has 15 residues. CDR1 and CDR2 (germline): SGHTA, FQGNSA. The CDR3 DNA reads TGTGCCAGCAGCTTATGGGGGGCGCGGGACAATGAGCAGATCTTC. Encoded protein: CASSLWGARDNEQIF.

In its sample, this clonotype was seen many times. The DNA of the CDR3 is TGTGCCAGCAGTTTAGACAACTACAATGAGCAGTTCTTC. This sequence encodes CASSLDNYNEQFF. The chain joins TRBV27 to TRBJ2-1; no definite D call. CDR3 length: 13 amino acids. Deletions cut 2 bases from V and 3 bases from J, with 5 bases between. Per the germline V gene, CDR1 is MNHEY and CDR2 is SMNVEV (reference sequence).

This clonotype was recorded at least ten times. This chain connects TRBV10-3 to TRBJ2-5, with 8 bases lining up with TRBD2. CDR3 length: 14 amino acids. Losses at the gene ends were 6 bases for V and 2 bases for J; bases not matched to a gene: 5. Per germline, CDR1 ENHRY and CDR2 SYGVKD. The CDR3 protein is CAIRSQRGQETQYF. The CDR3 region has the DNA TGTGCCATCAGGAGTCAGCGGGGGCAAGAGACCCAGTACTTC.

This clonotype was observed at least ten times. The chain couples TRBV29-1 to TRBJ2-2, with D hard to call. Between the trimmed V and J ends, which lost 3 bases and 3 bases, there was a span of 5 bases. The CDR3 has 12 amino acids. Germline CDR1 is SQVTM and CDR2 is ANQGSEA. This CDR3 is CSVESDTGELFF. For the CDR3, the DNA is TGCAGCGTTGAGTCTGACACCGGGGAGCTGTTTTTT.

This clonotype came up a few times. The chain couples TRBV7-9 to TRBJ1-6; TRBD1 might be the D (5 bases). The CDR3 spans 15 residues. V lost 2 bases to trimming and J lost 6 bases, with 11 bases between them. CDR1 is SEHNR, CDR2 FQNEAQ, per germline (reference sequence). The CDR3 DNA follows: TGTGCCAGCAGCTTATCCGGGGCTATTAATTCACCCCTCCACTTT. It yields the protein CASSLSGAINSPLHF.

This clonotype was recorded a few times. The V and J genes are TRBV5-5 and TRBJ2-1; tentatively, D is TRBD1 (6 bases). The CDR3 is made up of 16 amino acids. Trimming cost V 4 bases and J 5 bases, with 19 bases left between them. CDR1 and CDR2 (germline): SGHKS, YYEKEE (reference sequence). The CDR3 loop reads CASSTGWGHRNNEQFF. The CDR3 nucleotides read TGTGCCAGCAGCACAGGGTGGGGACATAGAAACAATGAGCAGTTCTTC. Full variable domain (missing parts from reference TRBV5-5 and TRBJ2-1): DAGVTQSPTHLIKTRGQQVTLRCSPISGHKSVSWYQQVLGQGPQFIFQYYEKEERGRGNFPDRFSARQFPNYSSELNVNALLLGDSALYLCASSTGWGHRNNEQFFGPGTRLTVL.

This clonotype was detected many times. The rearrangement links TRBV27 to TRBJ2-5, with 9 bases identical to TRBD1. This CDR3 is 15 amino acids long. With V trimmed by 5 bases and J by 5 bases, 9 bases remained unmatched. Germline V lookup: CDR1 MNHEY, CDR2 SMNVEV (reference sequence). The CDR3 coding sequence is TGTGCCAGCAGTAGCCCGACAGGGGGATTGGAGACCCAGTACTTC. It translates to CASSSPTGGLETQYF.

At least ten counts were recorded for this clonotype. V is TRBV3-1 and J is TRBJ1-2; D is unclear. The CDR3 extends over 14 amino acids. The V and J ends lost 1 base and 3 bases respectively, with 9 bases between them. CDR1 and CDR2 from the germline V gene are LGHDT and YNNKEL (reference sequence). CDR3 region: CASSQATGYYGYTF. The CDR3 DNA follows: TGTGCCAGCAGCCAAGCTACGGGCTACTATGGCTACACCTTC.

In its sample, this clonotype was seen many times. The V call is TRBV5-6, the J call TRBJ1-1, with 12 positions matching TRBD1. The germline CDR1 and CDR2 sequences are SGHDT and YYEEEE. The CDR3 spans 17 residues. After removal of 1 base from V and 2 bases from J, the junction contained 6 bases not matched to a gene. This CDR3 is CASSLIGTGGINTEAFF. The CDR3 coding sequence is TGTGCCAGCAGCTTGATTGGGACAGGGGGCATTAACACTGAAGCTTTCTTT.